Listed below are T cell receptor beta chains from one sample, sequenced in a study of blood T cell repertoires in COVID-19. Repertoires were generated with immunoSEQ multiplex PCR, while TCRdb's copy carries only in-frame clones and drops some. Of over 90,000 clones listed, more than 75% are singletons. Sequencing used peripheral blood. All receptors derive from a man between 50 and 59 years old with active or convalescent COVID-19. The CDR3 runs from the conserved cysteine through the conserved F or W. Fields, in order: CDR3 protein, CDR3 DNA, D gene, V gene, clone size, J gene. D genes are given only for firm matches. Some rows mark clone size as missing; the rest say once, few, many or name a class of expanded clone.

cdr3_aa: CASISGLYSTKNTQYF
cdr3_nt: TGTGCCTCAATCTCGGGACTTTACTCGACCAAGAATACGCAGTATTTT
d_call: -
v_call: TRBV27
clone_size: -
j_call: TRBJ2-3

cdr3_aa: CASRKSGASGELFF
cdr3_nt: TGTGCCAGCAGAAAATCAGGGGCCAGCGGGGAGCTGTTTTTT
d_call: -
v_call: TRBV28
clone_size: once
j_call: TRBJ2-2

cdr3_aa: CSVRGQGGTNEKLFF
cdr3_nt: TGCAGCGTCAGAGGACAGGGAGGGACTAATGAAAAACTGTTTTTT
d_call: TRBD1
v_call: TRBV29-1
clone_size: -
j_call: TRBJ1-4

cdr3_aa: CATSDSGQGRYGYTF
cdr3_nt: TGTGCCACCAGTGATTCCGGACAGGGGCGGTATGGCTACACCTTC
d_call: TRBD1
v_call: TRBV24-1
clone_size: -
j_call: TRBJ1-2

cdr3_aa: CASSLGGLAGGEQFF
cdr3_nt: TGTGCCAGCAGCTTAGGAGGCCTAGCGGGGGGGGAGCAGTTCTTC
d_call: TRBD2
v_call: TRBV7-7
clone_size: -
j_call: TRBJ2-1

cdr3_aa: CASSVVPGTGGTDTQYF
cdr3_nt: TGTGCCAGCAGCGTAGTCCCCGGGACAGGGGGCACAGATACGCAGTATTTT
d_call: TRBD1
v_call: TRBV9
clone_size: -
j_call: TRBJ2-3

cdr3_aa: CASSRTSRYNEQFF
cdr3_nt: TGTGCCAGCAGCCGGACTAGCCGATACAATGAGCAGTTCTTC
d_call: TRBD2
v_call: TRBV6-6
clone_size: -
j_call: TRBJ2-1

cdr3_aa: CASSEEAGRRTTEAFF
cdr3_nt: TGTGCCAGCAGTGAAGAGGCAGGGCGGCGGACCACTGAAGCTTTCTTT
d_call: -
v_call: TRBV6-1
clone_size: -
j_call: TRBJ1-1

cdr3_aa: CASTRWEGGYTF
cdr3_nt: TGTGCCAGCACCAGATGGGAGGGAGGCTACACCTTC
d_call: -
v_call: TRBV7-9
clone_size: -
j_call: TRBJ1-2

cdr3_aa: CASSYGTGSGELFF
cdr3_nt: TGTGCCAGCAGTTACGGGACAGGGTCCGGGGAGCTGTTTTTT
d_call: TRBD1
v_call: TRBV6-5
clone_size: -
j_call: TRBJ2-2

cdr3_aa: CASSPGLAGGPGTGELFF
cdr3_nt: TGCGCCAGCAGCCCGGGACTAGCGGGGGGGCCGGGCACCGGGGAGCTGTTTTTT
d_call: TRBD2
v_call: TRBV4-1
clone_size: -
j_call: TRBJ2-2

cdr3_aa: CASSIRLAGGPDTQYF
cdr3_nt: TGTGCCAGTAGTATAAGATTAGCGGGGGGCCCGGATACGCAGTATTTT
d_call: TRBD2
v_call: TRBV19
clone_size: -
j_call: TRBJ2-3

cdr3_aa: CASSLSPGQSGEQFF
cdr3_nt: TGTGCCAGCAGTTTAAGCCCGGGACAGAGCGGCGAGCAGTTCTTC
d_call: TRBD1
v_call: TRBV28
clone_size: -
j_call: TRBJ2-1